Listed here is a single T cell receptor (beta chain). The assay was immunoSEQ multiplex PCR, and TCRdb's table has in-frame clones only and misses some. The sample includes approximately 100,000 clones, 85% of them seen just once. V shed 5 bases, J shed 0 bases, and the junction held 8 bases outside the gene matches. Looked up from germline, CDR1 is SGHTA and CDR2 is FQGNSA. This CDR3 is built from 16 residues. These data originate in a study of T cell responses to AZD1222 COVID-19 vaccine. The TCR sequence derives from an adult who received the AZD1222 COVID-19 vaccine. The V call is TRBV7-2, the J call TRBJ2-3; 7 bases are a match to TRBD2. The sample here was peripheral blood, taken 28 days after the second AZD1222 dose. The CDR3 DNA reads TGTGCCAGCAGCCTGCGGGGAGCGGGGAGCACAGATACGCAGTATTTT. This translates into CASSLRGAGSTDTQYF.